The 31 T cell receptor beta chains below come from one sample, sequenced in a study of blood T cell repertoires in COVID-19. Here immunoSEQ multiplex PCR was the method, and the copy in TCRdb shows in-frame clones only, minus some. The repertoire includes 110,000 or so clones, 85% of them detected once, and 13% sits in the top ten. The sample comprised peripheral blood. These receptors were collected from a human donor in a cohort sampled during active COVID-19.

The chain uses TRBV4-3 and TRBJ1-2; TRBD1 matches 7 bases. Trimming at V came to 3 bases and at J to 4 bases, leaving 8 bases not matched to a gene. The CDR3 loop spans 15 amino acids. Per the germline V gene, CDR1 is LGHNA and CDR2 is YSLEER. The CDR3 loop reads CASSHDREPGYGYTF. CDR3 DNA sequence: TGCGCCAGCAGCCACGACAGGGAACCCGGCTATGGCTACACCTTC.

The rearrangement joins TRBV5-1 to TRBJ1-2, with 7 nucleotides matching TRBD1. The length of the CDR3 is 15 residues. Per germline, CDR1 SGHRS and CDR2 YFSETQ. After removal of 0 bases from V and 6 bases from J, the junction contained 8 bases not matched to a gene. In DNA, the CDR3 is TGCGCCAGCAGCTTGGCCAGGGGGGATATAGATGGCTACACCTTC. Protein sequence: CASSLARGDIDGYTF.

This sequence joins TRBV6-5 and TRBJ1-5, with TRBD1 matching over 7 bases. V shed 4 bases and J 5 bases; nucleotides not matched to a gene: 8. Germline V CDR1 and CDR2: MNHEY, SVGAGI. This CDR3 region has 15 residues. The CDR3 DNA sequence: TGTGCCAGCAGTTCCGACAGGGAGTGGGATCAGCCCCAGCATTTT. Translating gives CASSSDREWDQPQHF.

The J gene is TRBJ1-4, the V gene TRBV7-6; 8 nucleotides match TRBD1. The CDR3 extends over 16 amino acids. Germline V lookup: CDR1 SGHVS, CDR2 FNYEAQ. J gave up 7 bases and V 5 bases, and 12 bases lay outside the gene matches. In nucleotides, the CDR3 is TGTGCCAGCAGCGCCAAACTCGGACAGGGAGTTGAAAAACTGTTTTTT. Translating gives CASSAKLGQGVEKLFF.

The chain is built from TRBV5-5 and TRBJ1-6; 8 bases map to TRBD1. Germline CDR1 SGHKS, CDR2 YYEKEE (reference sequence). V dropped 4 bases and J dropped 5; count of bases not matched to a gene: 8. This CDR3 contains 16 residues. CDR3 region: CASSPVGDRNNSPLHF. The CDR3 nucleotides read TGTGCCAGCAGCCCCGTGGGGGACAGGAATAATTCACCCCTCCACTTT.

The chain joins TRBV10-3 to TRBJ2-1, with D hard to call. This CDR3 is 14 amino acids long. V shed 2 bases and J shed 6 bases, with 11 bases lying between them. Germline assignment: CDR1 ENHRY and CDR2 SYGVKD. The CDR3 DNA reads TGTGCCATCAGTGAGGCTGGTACGGGCAATGAGCAGTTCTTC. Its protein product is CAISEAGTGNEQFF.

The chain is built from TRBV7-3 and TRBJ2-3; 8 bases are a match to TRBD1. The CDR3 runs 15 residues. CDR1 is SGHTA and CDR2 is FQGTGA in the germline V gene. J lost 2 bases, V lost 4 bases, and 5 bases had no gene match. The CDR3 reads CASSSRTGPTDTQYF. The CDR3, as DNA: TGTGCCAGCAGCTCCAGGACAGGGCCCACAGATACGCAGTATTTT.

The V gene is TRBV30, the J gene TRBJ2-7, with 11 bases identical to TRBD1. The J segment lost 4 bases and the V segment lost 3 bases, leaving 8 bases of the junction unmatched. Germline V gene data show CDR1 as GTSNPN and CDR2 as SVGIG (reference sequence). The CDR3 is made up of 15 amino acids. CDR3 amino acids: CAWSAAGQGVYEQYF. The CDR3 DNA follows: TGTGCCTGGAGCGCCGCGGGACAGGGGGTTTACGAGCAGTACTTC.

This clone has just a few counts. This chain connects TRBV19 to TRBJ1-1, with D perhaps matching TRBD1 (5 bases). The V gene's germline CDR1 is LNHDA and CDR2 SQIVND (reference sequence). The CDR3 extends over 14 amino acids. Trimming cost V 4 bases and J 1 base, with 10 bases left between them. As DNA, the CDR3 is TGTGCCAGTAGTAAATCCGACAGGAACACTGAAGCTTTCTTT. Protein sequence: CASSKSDRNTEAFF.

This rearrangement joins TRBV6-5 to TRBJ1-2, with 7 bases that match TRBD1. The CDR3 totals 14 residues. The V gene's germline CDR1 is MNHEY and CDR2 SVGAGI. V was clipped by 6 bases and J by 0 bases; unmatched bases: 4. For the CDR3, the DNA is TGTGCCAGCAGCCCACAGGGGACTAACTATGGCTACACCTTC. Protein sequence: CASSPQGTNYGYTF.

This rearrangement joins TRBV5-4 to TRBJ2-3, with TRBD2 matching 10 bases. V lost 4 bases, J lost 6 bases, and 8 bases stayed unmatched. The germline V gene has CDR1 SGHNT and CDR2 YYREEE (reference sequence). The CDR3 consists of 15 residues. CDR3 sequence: CASSGAAGGRDTQYF. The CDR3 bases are TGTGCCAGCAGCGGAGCAGCGGGGGGGCGGGATACGCAGTATTTT.

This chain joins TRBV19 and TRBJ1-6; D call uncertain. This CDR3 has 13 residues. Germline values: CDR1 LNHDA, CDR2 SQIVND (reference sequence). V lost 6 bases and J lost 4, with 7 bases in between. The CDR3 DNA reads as TGTGCCAGTAGACTCGGGTATAATTCACCCCTCCACTTT. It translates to CASRLGYNSPLHF. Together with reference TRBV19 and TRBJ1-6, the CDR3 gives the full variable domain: DGGITQSPKYLFRKEGQNVTLSCEQNLNHDAMYWYRQDPGQGLRLIYYSQIVNDFQKGDIAEGYSVSREKKESFPLTVTSAQKNPTAFYLCASRLGYNSPLHFGNGTRLTVT.

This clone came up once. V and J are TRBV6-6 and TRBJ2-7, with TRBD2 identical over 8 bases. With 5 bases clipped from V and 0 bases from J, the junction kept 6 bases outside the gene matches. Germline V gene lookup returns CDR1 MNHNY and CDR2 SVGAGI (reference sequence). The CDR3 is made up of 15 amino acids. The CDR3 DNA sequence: TGTGCCAGCAGTCCCCCCGGGACTAGCTCCTACGAGCAGTACTTC. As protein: CASSPPGTSSYEQYF.

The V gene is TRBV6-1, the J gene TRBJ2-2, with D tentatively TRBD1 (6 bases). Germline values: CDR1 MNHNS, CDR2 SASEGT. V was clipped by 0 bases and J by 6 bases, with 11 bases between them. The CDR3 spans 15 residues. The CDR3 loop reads CASSEALGQAGELFF. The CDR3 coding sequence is TGTGCCAGCAGTGAAGCATTGGGACAAGCCGGGGAGCTGTTTTTT.

The CDR3 protein is CASSEAPSGTEAFF. CDR3 nucleotide sequence: TGTGCCAGCAGTGAAGCCCCCTCCGGTACTGAAGCTTTCTTT. This chain uses TRBV6-1 with TRBJ1-1; D gene ambiguous. The V and J ends lost 0 bases and 5 bases respectively, with 10 bases between them. The CDR3 runs to 14 residues. CDR1 is MNHNS and CDR2 is SASEGT in the germline V gene.

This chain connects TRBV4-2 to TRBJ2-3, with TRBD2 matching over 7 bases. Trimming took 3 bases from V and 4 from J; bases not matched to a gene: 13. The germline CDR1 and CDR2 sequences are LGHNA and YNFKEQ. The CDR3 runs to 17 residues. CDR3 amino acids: CASSQGGWPEEADTQYF. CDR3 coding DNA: TGTGCCAGCAGCCAGGGAGGGTGGCCCGAGGAGGCAGATACGCAGTATTTT.

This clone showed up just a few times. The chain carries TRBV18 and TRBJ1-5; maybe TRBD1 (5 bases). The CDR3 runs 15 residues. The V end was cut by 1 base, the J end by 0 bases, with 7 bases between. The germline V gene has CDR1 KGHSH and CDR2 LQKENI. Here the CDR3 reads CASSPLQDSNQPQHF. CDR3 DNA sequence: TGTGCCAGCTCACCACTACAGGATAGCAATCAGCCCCAGCATTTT.

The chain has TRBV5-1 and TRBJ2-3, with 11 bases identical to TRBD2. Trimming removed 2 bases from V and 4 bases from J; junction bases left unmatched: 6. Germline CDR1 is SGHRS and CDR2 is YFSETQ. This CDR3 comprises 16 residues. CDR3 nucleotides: TGCGCCAGCAGCTTCACTAGCGGGGGTTCAGCAGATACGCAGTATTTT. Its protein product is CASSFTSGGSADTQYF.

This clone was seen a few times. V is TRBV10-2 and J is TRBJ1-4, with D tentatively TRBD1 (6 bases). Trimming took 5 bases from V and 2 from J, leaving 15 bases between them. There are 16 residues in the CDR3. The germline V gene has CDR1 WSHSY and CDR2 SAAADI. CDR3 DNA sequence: TGCGCCAGCAGTCGAATACAGGGCGACACTAATGAAAAACTGTTTTTT. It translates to CASSRIQGDTNEKLFF.

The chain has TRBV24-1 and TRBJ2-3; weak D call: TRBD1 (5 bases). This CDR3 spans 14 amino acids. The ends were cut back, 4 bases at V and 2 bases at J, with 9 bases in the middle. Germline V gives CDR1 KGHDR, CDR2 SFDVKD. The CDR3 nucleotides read TGTGCCACCAGTGAAAGGGGCATCACAGATACGCAGTATTTT. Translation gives CATSERGITDTQYF.

CDR3 DNA sequence: TGTGCCAGCTACAACGGGGGCACAGATACGCAGTATTTT. Translating gives CASYNGGTDTQYF. The V and J genes are TRBV12-3 or TRBV12-4 and TRBJ2-3, with D maybe TRBD2 (5 bases). This CDR3 comprises 13 residues. Trimming removed 8 bases at V and 1 base at J, with 10 bases between.

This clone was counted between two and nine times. CDR3 loop: CASSQVGPGLTYEQYF. CDR3 nucleotide sequence: TGTGCCAGCAGCCAAGTTGGTCCAGGTTTGACCTACGAGCAGTACTTC. The chain carries TRBV4-2 and TRBJ2-7; D uncertain. V lost 1 base, J lost 2 bases, and 15 bases lay in between. The germline CDR1 and CDR2 sequences are LGHNA and YNFKEQ. The CDR3 runs 16 residues.

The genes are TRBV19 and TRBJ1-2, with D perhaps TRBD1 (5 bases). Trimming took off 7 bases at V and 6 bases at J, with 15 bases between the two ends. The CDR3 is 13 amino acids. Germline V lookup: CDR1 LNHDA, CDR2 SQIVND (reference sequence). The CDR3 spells CASTSGRAHGYTF. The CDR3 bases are TGTGCCAGTACGTCCGGCAGGGCTCATGGCTACACCTTC.

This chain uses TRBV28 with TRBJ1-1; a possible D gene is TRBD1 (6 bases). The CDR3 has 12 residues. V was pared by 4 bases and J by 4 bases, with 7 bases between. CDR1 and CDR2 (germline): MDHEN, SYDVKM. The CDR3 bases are TGTGCCAGCAGTTCAGGGGTCACTGAAGCTTTCTTT. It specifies CASSSGVTEAFF.

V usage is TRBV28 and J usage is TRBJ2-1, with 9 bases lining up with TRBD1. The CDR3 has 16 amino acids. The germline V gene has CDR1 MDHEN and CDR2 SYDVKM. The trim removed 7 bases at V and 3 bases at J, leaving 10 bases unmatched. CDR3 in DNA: TGTGCCAGCACGACATCCGGGACAGGGAGCTACAATGAGCAGTTCTTC. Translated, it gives CASTTSGTGSYNEQFF.

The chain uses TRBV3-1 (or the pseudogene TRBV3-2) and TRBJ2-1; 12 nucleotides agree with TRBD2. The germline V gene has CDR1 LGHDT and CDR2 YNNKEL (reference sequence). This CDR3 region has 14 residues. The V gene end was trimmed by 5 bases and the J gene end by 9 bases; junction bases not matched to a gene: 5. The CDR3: CASSRLAGDGEQFF. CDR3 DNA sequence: TGTGCCAGCAGCAGACTAGCGGGGGATGGTGAGCAGTTCTTC.

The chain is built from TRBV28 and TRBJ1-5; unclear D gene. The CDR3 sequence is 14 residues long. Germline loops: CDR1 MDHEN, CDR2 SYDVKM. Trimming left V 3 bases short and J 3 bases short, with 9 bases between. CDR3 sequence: CASSLWQNNQPQHF. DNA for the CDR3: TGTGCCAGCAGTTTGTGGCAGAACAATCAGCCCCAGCATTTT.

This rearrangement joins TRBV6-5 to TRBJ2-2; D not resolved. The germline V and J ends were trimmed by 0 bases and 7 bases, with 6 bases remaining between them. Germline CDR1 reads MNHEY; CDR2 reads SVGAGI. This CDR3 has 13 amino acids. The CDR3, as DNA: TGTGCCAGCAGTTACTCCCCCGGCGGGGAGCTGTTTTTT. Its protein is CASSYSPGGELFF.

CDR3 loop: CASGPPGLIAYNSPLHF. The DNA for the CDR3 is TGTGCCAGCGGGCCTCCTGGTCTCATCGCCTATAATTCACCCCTCCACTTT. The chain recombines TRBV28 with TRBJ1-6, with D hard to call. CDR1 and CDR2 from the germline V gene are MDHEN and SYDVKM. This CDR3 has 17 amino acids. Trimming removed 8 bases at V and 2 bases at J, with 19 bases between.

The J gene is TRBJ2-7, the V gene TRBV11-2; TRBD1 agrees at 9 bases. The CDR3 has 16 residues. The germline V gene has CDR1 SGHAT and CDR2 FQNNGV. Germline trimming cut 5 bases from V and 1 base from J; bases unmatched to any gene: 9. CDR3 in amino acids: CASSQRLDRGSYEQYF. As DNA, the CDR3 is TGTGCCAGCAGCCAGAGATTGGACAGGGGATCCTACGAGCAGTACTTC.

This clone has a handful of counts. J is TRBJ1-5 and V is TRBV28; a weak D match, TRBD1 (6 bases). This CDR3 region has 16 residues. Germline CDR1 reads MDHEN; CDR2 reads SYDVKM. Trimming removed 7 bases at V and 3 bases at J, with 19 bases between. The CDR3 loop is CASILGGARANQPQHF. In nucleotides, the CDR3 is TGTGCCAGCATCCTGGGGGGGGCGCGGGCCAATCAGCCCCAGCATTTT.